What follows describes a single T cell receptor beta chain. Its antigen is unknown. Alongside a J-beta primer mix, a sample-barcoded 5' primer served in a second PCR lasting about 6 to 12 cycles. Each TCR beta cDNA got a 12-nucleotide random molecular identifier. TCRdb processed the 5' RACE reads anew with MiXCR; each CDR3 protein has one entry. The sample includes about 940,000 distinct CDR3 sequences, roughly 52% seen only once; the top ten take under 15%. This specimen belongs to a study of blood T cells in healthy people across ages. Findings of the study overall: In these data, TCR beta diversity tracked strongly with naive T cell percentage. The study lacked donor CMV status, which possibly confounded expanded clonotype changes.

Donors ranged from about 6 to 95 years old and were healthy Caucasians in Russia. The sequence was obtained from a man aged 25 to 40 in good health. The specimen was blood.

The CDR3 sequence is CASSLNIAASNEQYF. The CDR3 nucleotides are TGCGCCAGCAGCTTGAATATCGCGGCTAGCAATGAGCAGTACTTC. The chain uses TRBV5-1 and TRBJ2-7, with D perhaps matching TRBD2 (5 bases). With 1 base removed from V and 7 bases from J, the gap between germline ends came to 18 bases. CDR1 is SGHRS, CDR2 YFSETQ, per germline. The CDR3 runs 15 residues.